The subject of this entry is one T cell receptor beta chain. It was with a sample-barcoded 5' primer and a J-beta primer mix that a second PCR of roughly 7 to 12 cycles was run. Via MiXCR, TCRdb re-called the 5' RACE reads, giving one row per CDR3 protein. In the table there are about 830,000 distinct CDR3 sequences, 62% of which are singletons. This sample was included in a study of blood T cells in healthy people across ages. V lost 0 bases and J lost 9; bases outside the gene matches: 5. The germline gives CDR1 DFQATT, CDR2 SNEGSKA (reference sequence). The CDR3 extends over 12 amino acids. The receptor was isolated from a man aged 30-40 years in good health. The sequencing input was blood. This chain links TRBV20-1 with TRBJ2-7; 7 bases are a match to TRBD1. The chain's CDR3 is CSARDLQGRQYF. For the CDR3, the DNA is TGCAGTGCTAGAGATTTACAGGGGAGGCAGTACTTC.